This entry is about one TCR beta chain. This CDR3 is also generated by other DNA sequences in the sample. This sample is drawn from a study of T cell responses to AZD1222 COVID-19 vaccine. Sequencing used immunoSEQ multiplex PCR; TCRdb keeps in-frame clones, though not all of them. Of about 150,000 clones listed, over 90% were seen once; the top ten hold 1.5%. This CDR3 has 14 residues. Germline CDR1 reads MNHEY; CDR2 reads SVGAGI. V was shortened by 6 bases and J by 0 bases, with 6 bases between the two germline ends. The chain couples TRBV6-5 to TRBJ1-6; no clear D gene. The sequences come from peripheral blood, collected 28 days after the second AZD1222 dose. The clonotype originates from an adult who received the AZD1222 COVID-19 vaccine. The CDR3 protein is CASRTSSYNSPLHF. The CDR3 DNA follows: TGTGCCAGCAGAACGAGCTCCTATAATTCACCCCTCCACTTT.